This T cell receptor (beta chain) stems from a study of T-cell reconstitution after alpha-beta-depleted transplantation in children. General study findings and limits: In patients about two months after transplant, alpha-beta T cells reportedly arose from several hundred expanded graft clones. Hyperexpanded clones declined; after one year, newly produced T cells mostly supplied diversity. Surviving recipient cells, namely T cells and thymic progenitors, were the source of high day-60 TCRbeta diversity in some patients.

Germline V gene sequence: CDR1 MNHEY, CDR2 SMNVEV (reference sequence). V lost 1 base and J lost 6, with 9 bases in between. The CDR3 spans 13 residues. As it was prepared, the TCRbeta library received unique molecular identifiers. MiXCR was run by TCRdb on the PCR reads, yielding one entry per CDR3 protein. Here the sample spans 450,000 to 600,000 distinct CDR3 sequences, about an eighth being singletons. This clonotype was counted between two and nine times. Antigen specificity is unknown. The sample was PBMCs, mostly from graft donor cells, taken 360 days after TCRalphabeta/CD19-depleted stem cell transplant. The source is a male patient younger than 18 who had a stem cell transplant for acute myeloid leukemia, so the T cells may come from the graft donor. The J gene is TRBJ1-2, the V gene TRBV27; D is unresolved. CDR3 residues: CASSLYLTHGYTF. DNA of the CDR3: TGTGCCAGCAGTTTATACCTTACACATGGCTACACCTTC.